The 19 T cell receptor beta chains reported below all come from one sample, sequenced in a study of neoadjuvant anti-PD-1 for oral cavity cancer. Only in-frame clones appear in the TCRdb table, and some are missing; sequencing was by immunoSEQ multiplex PCR. The sample shows about 14,000 clones, around two thirds of them seen only once. The sequencing used PBMCs, collected before nivolumab (anti-PD-1) treatment. The receptors stem from a person aged 35-80 years with oral cavity squamous cell carcinoma.

V and J are TRBV19 and TRBJ2-1, with D unresolved. Germline V CDR1 and CDR2: LNHDA, SQIVND (reference sequence). The length of the CDR3 is 14 residues. The V and J ends lost 6 bases and 2 bases respectively, with 11 bases between them. The chain's CDR3 is CASRTPGTYNEQFF. In DNA, the CDR3 is TGTGCCAGTAGAACCCCTGGGACCTACAATGAGCAGTTCTTC.

J is TRBJ1-1 and V is TRBV7-3; 8 bases map to TRBD1. Germline CDR1 SGHTA, CDR2 FQGTGA. V lost 3 bases and J lost 1; bases outside the gene matches: 1. This CDR3 has 14 residues. The chain's CDR3 is CASSLGTGNTEAFF. CDR3 sequence (DNA): TGTGCCAGCAGCTTGGGGACAGGGAACACTGAAGCTTTCTTT.

This chain joins TRBV28 and TRBJ1-5; 9 positions match TRBD1. The CDR3 consists of 14 residues. Germline values: CDR1 MDHEN, CDR2 SYDVKM. Unmatched junction bases numbered 6, after V lost 6 bases and J lost 6 bases. CDR3 sequence reads: CASRETGGSQPQHF. The CDR3 DNA sequence: TGTGCCAGCAGGGAAACAGGGGGCAGTCAGCCCCAGCATTTT. The variable domain in full, with the rest retrieved from reference TRBV28 and TRBJ1-5, is DVKVTQSSRYLVKRTGEKVFLECVQDMDHENMFWYRQDPGLGLRLIYFSYDVKMKEKGDIPEGYSVSREKKERFSLILESASTNQTSMYLCASRETGGSQPQHFGDGTRLSIL.

This clone was counted between two and nine times. The chain is built from TRBV11-2 and TRBJ2-2; 8 nucleotides match TRBD1. In germline, CDR1 is SGHAT, CDR2 FQNNGV. The CDR3 sequence is 15 residues long. V was pared by 2 bases and J by 4 bases, with 3 bases of the junction left unmatched. The CDR3 DNA reads TGTGCCAGCAGCTTACAGGGGGCAGGCACCGGGGAGCTGTTTTTT. Protein product: CASSLQGAGTGELFF.

This chain joins TRBV29-1 and TRBJ2-2; 14 nucleotides agree with TRBD2. Unmatched junction bases numbered 6, after V lost 6 bases and J lost 0 bases. Germline V gene sequence: CDR1 SQVTM, CDR2 ANQGSEA. The CDR3 has 17 residues. CDR3 nucleotides: TGCAGCGTGATAGGACTAGCGGGGGGCTCGAACACCGGGGAGCTGTTTTTT. Translating gives CSVIGLAGGSNTGELFF.

The rearrangement uses TRBV2 and TRBJ2-2; perhaps D is TRBD1 or TRBD2 (6 bases each). The CDR3 is 17 amino acids. Germline lookup yields CDR1 SNHLY and CDR2 FYNNEI. V was shortened by 5 bases and J by 4 bases, with 20 bases between the two germline ends. As DNA, the CDR3 is TGTGCCAGCAGTCCTTGGGGGGATCCAGGGGCCACCGGGGAGCTGTTTTTT. Amino acid sequence: CASSPWGDPGATGELFF.

The rearrangement joins TRBV2 to TRBJ1-4, with 8 bases identical to TRBD1. Germline CDR1 reads SNHLY; CDR2 reads FYNNEI. Unmatched junction bases numbered 1, after V lost 3 bases and J lost 4 bases. The CDR3 runs to 14 residues. CDR3 coding DNA: TGTGCCAGCAGTGAGACAGGGGTTAATGAAAAACTGTTTTTT. Amino acid sequence: CASSETGVNEKLFF.

The genes are TRBV11-3 and TRBJ2-7, with 8 bases lining up with TRBD2. V was pared by 6 bases and J by 1 base, with 5 bases of the junction left unmatched. The CDR3 is made up of 14 amino acids. Looked up from germline, CDR1 is SGHNT and CDR2 is YENEEA. CDR3 protein: CASSPTSGSYEQYF. The CDR3 DNA reads TGTGCCAGCAGTCCCACTAGCGGATCCTACGAGCAGTACTTC.

CDR3 sequence reads: CASSLEDTQYF. The CDR3 DNA reads as TGTGCCAGCAGCTTAGAAGATACGCAGTATTTT. The chain combines TRBV7-2 with TRBJ2-3; D unclear. V was clipped by 1 base and J by 5 bases, with 1 base between them. Per the germline V gene, CDR1 is SGHTA and CDR2 is FQGNSA. CDR3 length: 11 residues.

The rearrangement links TRBV6-5 to TRBJ1-1; 9 nucleotides match TRBD1. J gave up 5 bases and V 8 bases, and 9 bases lay outside the gene matches. From germline, CDR1 is MNHEY and CDR2 SVGAGI. The CDR3 loop spans 14 amino acids. CDR3 in amino acids: CASARTGGRTEAFF. In nucleotides, the CDR3 is TGTGCCAGCGCGCGAACAGGGGGCCGTACTGAAGCTTTCTTT.

The chain combines TRBV29-1 with TRBJ2-7; TRBD1 aligns across 9 bases. CDR3 length: 14 residues. Germline V gene sequence: CDR1 SQVTM, CDR2 ANQGSEA. With V trimmed by 7 bases and J by 2 bases, 9 bases remained unmatched. The CDR3 loop is CSAELGQGPYEQYF. The CDR3 coding sequence is TGCAGCGCTGAGCTGGGACAGGGACCCTACGAGCAGTACTTC.

This clone was counted between two and nine times. This chain connects TRBV5-6 to TRBJ1-2, with D tentatively TRBD1 (5 bases). There are 15 residues in the CDR3. Germline V gives CDR1 SGHDT, CDR2 YYEEEE. The V gene lost 2 bases and the J gene lost 0 bases, with 11 bases spanning the gap. CDR3 bases: TGTGCCAGCAGCTTTGGGGCAGCCTCTAACTATGGCTACACCTTC. Amino acid sequence: CASSFGAASNYGYTF.

This clone was observed a handful of times. V usage is TRBV27 and J usage is TRBJ2-7; D might be TRBD2 (5 bases). The CDR3 loop spans 13 amino acids. The V end was cut by 5 bases, the J end by 4 bases, with 12 bases between. The germline V gene encodes CDR1 MNHEY and CDR2 SMNVEV (reference sequence). DNA for the CDR3: TGTGCCAGCAGTACGGTCCCGGGGTACGAGCAGTACTTC. Protein sequence: CASSTVPGYEQYF.

V and J are TRBV28 and TRBJ2-7, with TRBD1 matching over 8 bases. V shed 5 bases and J 3 bases; nucleotides not matched to a gene: 9. The CDR3 contains 15 residues. The V gene's germline CDR1 is MDHEN and CDR2 SYDVKM. The CDR3 protein is CASSRTGSLFYEQYF. The DNA for the CDR3 is TGTGCCAGCAGTAGGACAGGGTCCCTCTTCTACGAGCAGTACTTC.

The J gene is TRBJ2-1, the V gene TRBV7-3; 9 bases match TRBD2. Germline loops: CDR1 SGHTA, CDR2 FQGTGA. Trimming took 1 base from V and 7 from J; bases not matched to a gene: 11. The CDR3 consists of 17 residues. The CDR3 DNA follows: TGTGCCAGCAGCTTAATTGGCGCGGGAGGGCCGGGGAATGAGCAGTTCTTC. It specifies CASSLIGAGGPGNEQFF.

This rearrangement joins TRBV6-5 to TRBJ1-1; no clear D. The V end lost 4 bases, the J end lost 1 base, and 16 bases lay between the germline ends. Germline V gives CDR1 MNHEY, CDR2 SVGAGI. This CDR3 region has 16 residues. This CDR3 is CASSSREGYGNTEAFF. The CDR3 bases are TGTGCCAGCAGTTCGCGTGAGGGTTATGGGAACACTGAAGCTTTCTTT.

The rearrangement links TRBV14 to TRBJ1-5, with no clear D. Germline loops: CDR1 SGHDN, CDR2 FVKESK. The length of the CDR3 is 13 residues. The V end lost 4 bases, the J end lost 1 base, and 5 bases lay between the germline ends. The CDR3 loop is CASSRKSNQPQHF. The CDR3 DNA follows: TGTGCCAGCAGCCGGAAAAGCAATCAGCCCCAGCATTTT.

This chain joins TRBV4-1 and TRBJ1-2, with 12 nucleotides matching TRBD1. The CDR3 totals 16 residues. The ends lost 1 base at V and 5 bases at J; junction bases unmatched: 5. Per the germline V gene, CDR1 is MGHRA and CDR2 is YSYEKL. CDR3 sequence: CASSQVGTGGPYGYTF. Written as DNA, the CDR3 is TGCGCCAGCAGCCAAGTCGGGACAGGGGGCCCTTATGGCTACACCTTC.

The chain employs TRBV14 and TRBJ2-6, with D perhaps TRBD2 (5 bases). The CDR3 loop spans 20 amino acids. Germline CDR1 and CDR2: SGHDN and FVKESK. Trimming pared 0 bases from V and 0 bases from J, leaving 18 bases between. In nucleotides, the CDR3 is TGTGCCAGCAGCCAAGAGTCGTACGGGGTAGGACGCTCTGGGGCCAACGTCCTGACTTTC. Translating it yields CASSQESYGVGRSGANVLTF.